The 16 T cell receptor beta chains listed next were all sequenced from one sample in a study of CD8+CD57+ T cells in acquired aplastic anemia. The study profiled TCR beta VDJ and CDR3 using genomic DNA as template. TCRdb recomputed calls from the reads with MiXCR, one row per CDR3 protein. The table shows about 160,000 distinct CDR3 sequences, with less than 60% occurring only once. The authors sequenced patients whose flow cytometry had shown CD8+CD57+ cell expansion. The sample consisted of sorted CD4+, CD8+, or CD8+CD57+ T cells (not recorded which) from PBMCs. The receptor set was obtained from a human donor with aplastic anemia.

Many counts were recorded for this clonotype. V and J are TRBV20-1 and TRBJ1-6; TRBD1 matches at 7 bases. This CDR3 is built from 15 residues. Per the germline V gene, CDR1 is DFQATT and CDR2 is SNEGSKA (reference sequence). With V trimmed by 3 bases and J by 7 bases, 9 bases remained unmatched. CDR3 sequence reads: CSARGPTGTNSPLHF. DNA for the CDR3: TGCAGTGCTAGGGGACCGACAGGGACCAATTCACCCCTCCACTTT.

The V call is TRBV24-1, the J call TRBJ2-3; perhaps D is TRBD1 or TRBD2 (5 bases each). The CDR3 loop spans 17 amino acids. V shed 3 bases and J shed 3 bases, with 18 bases lying between them. The germline CDR1 and CDR2 sequences are KGHDR and SFDVKD. Here the CDR3 reads CATSDRTSGTMTDTQYF. CDR3 DNA: TGTGCCACCAGTGATCGTACTAGTGGGACGATGACAGATACGCAGTATTTT.

This clonotype was recorded many times. The genes are TRBV5-1 and TRBJ2-1, with a possible D match to TRBD1 (6 bases). CDR1 SGHRS and CDR2 YFSETQ come from the germline V gene. The CDR3 is 15 residues long. V was cut by 0 bases and J by 8 bases, with 15 bases left in between. The CDR3 protein is CASSLARGGSDEQFF. In DNA, the CDR3 is TGCGCCAGCAGCTTGGCCAGGGGTGGTTCGGATGAGCAGTTCTTC. The complete variable domain, with remaining parts taken from reference TRBV5-1 and TRBJ2-1, reads KAGVTQTPRYLIKTRGQQVTLSCSPISGHRSVSWYQQTPGQGLQFLFEYFSETQRNKGNFPGRFSGRQFSNSRSEMNVSTLELGDSALYLCASSLARGGSDEQFFGPGTRLTVL.

This clonotype was detected ten times or more. This chain joins TRBV5-6 and TRBJ1-1; D perhaps matches TRBD1 (6 bases). Germline V CDR1 and CDR2: SGHDT, YYEEEE. The CDR3 runs 16 residues. V lost 2 bases to trimming and J lost 5 bases, with 19 bases between them. CDR3 in amino acids: CASSFPWTEGTTEAFF. In nucleotides, the CDR3 is TGTGCCAGCAGCTTTCCTTGGACAGAGGGAACAACTGAAGCTTTCTTT.

The V call is TRBV12-3 or TRBV12-4, the J call TRBJ2-1; D uncertain. V lost 1 base, J lost 10 bases, and 8 bases lay in between. The CDR3 extends over 12 amino acids. The CDR3, as DNA: TGTGCCAGCAGTTTAGTTGTGTACGAGCAGTTCTTC. Protein product: CASSLVVYEQFF.

This clonotype came up many times. The CDR3 sequence is CASSAAPSGRAYEQYF. Written as DNA, the CDR3 is TGCGCCAGCAGCGCGGCCCCTAGCGGGAGGGCCTACGAGCAGTACTTC. The rearrangement links TRBV5-1 to TRBJ2-7; 12 bases are a match to TRBD2. The germline CDR1 and CDR2 sequences are SGHRS and YFSETQ. Trimming at V came to 4 bases and at J to 2 bases, leaving 7 bases not matched to a gene. This CDR3 region has 16 residues.

This clonotype was found a few times. The chain is built from TRBV29-1 and TRBJ2-7, with 7 bases aligning to TRBD1. This CDR3 has 15 amino acids. V was pared by 1 base and J by 1 base, with 7 bases of the junction left unmatched. The germline V gene encodes CDR1 SQVTM and CDR2 ANQGSEA. The CDR3 DNA reads TGCAGCGTTGAAGGGGGGACAGCCTCTTCCTACGAGCAGTACTTC. Translated: CSVEGGTASSYEQYF.

On this clonotype: A much larger clone lies a single base off, so this may be a read error. CDR3 bases: TGTGCCAGCACCTCCATCCCATGGGGGGGCACAGATACGCAGTATTTT. This translates into CASTSIPWGGTDTQYF. The chain couples TRBV7-3 to TRBJ2-3; weak D call: TRBD2 (6 bases). Trimming removed 7 bases at V and 1 base at J, with 18 bases between. Germline lookup yields CDR1 SGHTA and CDR2 FQGTGA. The CDR3 has 16 residues.

This chain's CDR3 is CASSPLPGQDHSPLHF. The CDR3 DNA reads as TGTGCCAGCTCACCACTGCCGGGACAGGATCACTCACCCCTCCACTTT. J is TRBJ1-6 and V is TRBV18; 8 bases are shared with TRBD1. V lost 1 base and J lost 10; bases outside the gene matches: 9. CDR1 KGHSH and CDR2 LQKENI come from the germline V gene. CDR3 size: 16 residues.

In this sample, this clonotype turned up a few times. The CDR3 coding sequence is TGTGCCAGCACGGGACAGCCAAGCAATCAGCCCCAGCATTTT. Translating it yields CASTGQPSNQPQHF. The chain combines TRBV2 with TRBJ1-5, with TRBD1 identical over 7 bases. Germline V lookup: CDR1 SNHLY, CDR2 FYNNEI. Germline trimming cut 7 bases from V and 1 base from J; bases unmatched to any gene: 4. This CDR3 is 14 amino acids long.

This clonotype was counted many times. The chain carries TRBV6-5 and TRBJ1-2; 7 bases are shared with TRBD1. With V trimmed by 4 bases and J by 4 bases, 6 bases remained unmatched. This CDR3 has 14 residues. CDR1 is MNHEY and CDR2 is SVGAGI in the germline V gene. Here the CDR3 DNA reads TGTGCCAGCAGTTCCGGGACAGAGAGCTATGGCTACACCTTC. Translation gives CASSSGTESYGYTF.

A note on this clonotype: An end of the junction differs from the germline gene, which may be a read error. The rearrangement uses TRBV19 and TRBJ1-5, with D possibly being TRBD1 (6 bases). This CDR3 comprises 14 residues. From germline, CDR1 is LNHDA and CDR2 SQIVND (reference sequence). The DNA for the CDR3 is TGCGCCAGTAGGAGGACAGTGAGCAATCAGCCCCAGCATTTT. Translating gives CASRRTVSNQPQHF.

V is TRBV10-3 and J is TRBJ1-3, with D maybe TRBD1 (5 bases). Between the trimmed V and J ends, which lost 4 bases and 0 bases, there was a span of 7 bases. This CDR3 is built from 14 residues. The germline CDR1 and CDR2 sequences are ENHRY and SYGVKD. CDR3 protein: CAISGRDSGNTIYF. The CDR3 DNA reads TGTGCCATCAGTGGCAGGGACTCTGGAAACACCATATATTTT.

The chain has TRBV29-1 and TRBJ1-2, with 8 bases matching TRBD1. CDR1 is SQVTM, CDR2 ANQGSEA, per germline. This CDR3 has 12 residues. V trimming: 3 bases; J trimming: 5 bases; junction bases outside the gene matches: 2. CDR3 amino acids: CSVDRTGYGYTF. CDR3 sequence (DNA): TGCAGCGTTGACCGGACAGGGTATGGCTACACCTTC. The complete variable domain, with remaining parts taken from reference TRBV29-1 and TRBJ1-2, reads SAVISQKPSRDICQRGTSLTIQCQVDSQVTMMFWYRQQPGQSLTLIATANQGSEATYESGFVIDKFPISRPNLTFSTLTVSNMSPEDSSIYLCSVDRTGYGYTFGSGTRLTVV.

CDR3 sequence reads: CASSVGRTSGNTIYF. For the CDR3, the DNA is TGTGCCAGCAGCGTGGGAAGGACCTCTGGAAACACCATATATTTT. The chain uses TRBV9 and TRBJ1-3; D not certain. The germline CDR1 and CDR2 sequences are SGDLS and YYNGEE. CDR3 size: 15 residues. V lost 2 bases, J lost 0 bases, and 9 bases lay in between.

As concerns this clonotype: Since the CDR3 does not end with the conserved phenylalanine or tryptophan, this likely comes from a read error. The chain employs TRBV7-9 and TRBJ1-2, with 7 bases identical to TRBD1. This CDR3 has 14 amino acids. Germline V lookup: CDR1 SEHNR, CDR2 FQNEAQ (reference sequence). Trimming cost V 1 base and J 8 bases; bases outside gene matches: 7. Here the CDR3 DNA reads TGTGCCAGCAGCTTAGAACCAGGGGGATACGGCTACACCCTC. Translated: CASSLEPGGYGYTL.